This record concerns one T cell receptor (beta chain) sequence. What it binds is unknown. The data derive from a study of cytomegalovirus exposure and HLA in healthy donors. Study-level findings and limits: The TCR clusters that emerged in the first cohort tended, a later analysis found, to co-occur in the 120 validation repertoires. In vitro, three CMV-associated chains proved specific for CMV antigens. Altogether, 164 TCR beta chains were recorded as cytomegalovirus-associated. Some public TCRs appeared in many individuals, while most sequences were rare.

This table comes from immunoSEQ multiplex PCR, and its TCRdb copy is limited to in-frame clones, with some not included. Of 300,000 to 400,000 clones in the sample, approximately 86% are singletons; the top ten hold about 0.96%. The specimen sequenced was PBMCs. The sequence derives from a man younger than 40 in good health and CMV-seronegative.

The CDR3 DNA sequence: TGCGCCAGCAGCCAAGACTTCAAGCGGGGGTTTAGGGAGACCCAGTACTTC. Translated: CASSQDFKRGFRETQYF. The chain is built from TRBV4-1 and TRBJ2-5; 8 bases fit TRBD2. The V segment lost 0 bases and the J segment 5 bases; nucleotides outside the gene matches: 11. CDR1 is MGHRA and CDR2 is YSYEKL in the germline V gene. The length of the CDR3 is 17 residues.